One and the same sample provided the 5 T cell receptor beta chains below, sequenced in a study of T cell responses to AZD1222 COVID-19 vaccine. TCRdb's table, derived via immunoSEQ multiplex PCR, lists solely in-frame clones and lacks some. The data hold around 180,000 clones, with roughly 87% observed a single time. Sequences were derived from peripheral blood, sampled on day 0 of AZD1222 vaccination. Receptors were obtained from an adult in good health.

The chain recombines TRBV5-5 with TRBJ1-2, with unresolved D. The CDR3 is 15 residues long. Looked up from germline, CDR1 is SGHKS and CDR2 is YYEKEE (reference sequence). The V end lost 0 bases, the J end lost 6 bases, and 15 bases lay between the germline ends. The CDR3 sequence: CASSLVPESVDGYTF. The DNA for the CDR3 is TGTGCCAGCAGCTTGGTACCCGAGTCGGTGGATGGCTACACCTTC.

The V gene is TRBV18, the J gene TRBJ1-2; 7 positions agree with TRBD1. This CDR3 has 16 residues. Germline CDR1 KGHSH, CDR2 LQKENI. The junction had 15 bases not matched to a gene; V was cut back by 4 bases and J by 7 bases. CDR3 sequence reads: CASSREASSPGGGYTF. CDR3 sequence (DNA): TGTGCCAGCTCACGCGAGGCGAGCTCTCCAGGGGGTGGCTACACCTTC.

A single count supports this clone. V and J are TRBV6-5 and TRBJ2-1; 7 nucleotides match TRBD2. CDR1 and CDR2 (germline): MNHEY, SVGAGI. The CDR3 spans 13 residues. V lost 6 bases to trimming and J lost 8 bases; unmatched junction nucleotides: 7. The CDR3 region is CASRLAWVDEQFF. The CDR3 nucleotides are TGTGCCAGCAGACTAGCGTGGGTTGATGAGCAGTTCTTC.

CDR3 in DNA: TGTGCCAGCAGCGCCCGAGGGACTAGCGGCTACGAGCAGTACTTC. This translates into CASSARGTSGYEQYF. This chain joins TRBV9 and TRBJ2-7, with 11 bases fitting TRBD2. The V gene end was trimmed by 3 bases and the J gene end by 3 bases; junction bases not matched to a gene: 5. Germline V CDR1 and CDR2: SGDLS, YYNGEE. This CDR3 is built from 15 residues.

This sequence joins TRBV28 and TRBJ2-7, with D tentatively TRBD2 (6 bases). This CDR3 contains 11 residues. V was cut by 11 bases and J by 2 bases, with 10 bases left in between. Germline values: CDR1 MDHEN, CDR2 SYDVKM. The CDR3 DNA follows: TGTGCCTCGGGGGTTCCCTACGAGCAGTACTTC. This translates into CASGVPYEQYF.